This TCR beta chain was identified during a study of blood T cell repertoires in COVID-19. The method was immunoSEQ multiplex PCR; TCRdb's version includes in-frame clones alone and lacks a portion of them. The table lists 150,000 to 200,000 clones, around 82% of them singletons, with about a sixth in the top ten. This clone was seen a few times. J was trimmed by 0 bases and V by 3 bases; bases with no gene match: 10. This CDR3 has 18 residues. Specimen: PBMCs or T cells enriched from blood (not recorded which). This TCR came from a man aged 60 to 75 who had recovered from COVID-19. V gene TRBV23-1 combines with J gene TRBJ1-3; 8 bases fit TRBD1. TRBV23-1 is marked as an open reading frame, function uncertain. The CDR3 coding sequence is TGCGCCAGCAGTCACACCCTCACGGGACAGGTCTCTGGAAACACCATATATTTT. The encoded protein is CASSHTLTGQVSGNTIYF.